This TCR beta chain was observed in a study of cytomegalovirus exposure and HLA in healthy donors. Primers included in the PCR were 60 Vbeta and 13 Jbeta primers. The data were produced by immunoSEQ multiplex PCR, yet TCRdb's version contains in-frame clones alone and is incomplete. This listing includes 150,000 to 200,000 clones. Germline assignment: CDR1 SGHKS and CDR2 YYEKEE (reference sequence). The CDR3 is 16 residues long. Trimming took off 2 bases at V and 1 base at J, with 15 bases between the two ends. This TCR was sampled from a boy aged 10-17 years in good health and CMV-seronegative. The chain links TRBV5-5 to TRBJ1-1, with D perhaps matching TRBD1 (5 bases). The sequencing sample was made of PBMCs. CDR3 region: CASSLASGGWNTEAFF. Here the CDR3 DNA reads TGTGCCAGCAGCTTAGCATCGGGGGGATGGAACACTGAAGCTTTCTTT. The full variable domain, with the rest looked up from reference TRBV5-5 and TRBJ1-1, is DAGVTQSPTHLIKTRGQQVTLRCSPISGHKSVSWYQQVLGQGPQFIFQYYEKEERGRGNFPDRFSARQFPNYSSELNVNALLLGDSALYLCASSLASGGWNTEAFFGQGTRLTVV.